The 27 T cell receptor beta chains given below trace back to one sample, sequenced in a study of cytomegalovirus exposure and HLA in healthy donors. PCR primers comprised 60 Vbeta and 13 Jbeta primers. The repertoire was sequenced with immunoSEQ multiplex PCR; TCRdb's copy has only in-frame clones and lacks some. This sample has about 110,000 clones; 81% occur once, and the top ten carry around 2.3%. The material sequenced was PBMCs. Receptor source: a man aged 30 to 39 in good health and CMV-seronegative.

The gene calls are TRBV27 and TRBJ2-7; 12 bases match TRBD1. V trimming: 7 bases; J trimming: 9 bases; junction bases outside the gene matches: 10. This CDR3 spans 14 amino acids. Germline V gene sequence: CDR1 MNHEY, CDR2 SMNVEV (reference sequence). The CDR3: CASIPTGTGGVQYF. Written as DNA, the CDR3 is TGTGCCAGCATCCCTACCGGGACAGGGGGCGTGCAGTACTTC.

This clone was detected only a few times. The chain carries TRBV28 and TRBJ2-2; D possibly corresponds to TRBD1 (5 bases). There are 13 residues in the CDR3. V was pared by 3 bases and J by 8 bases, with 10 bases between. Germline CDR1 MDHEN, CDR2 SYDVKM. In DNA, the CDR3 is TGTGCCAGCAGTTTGGACACCTTAGGGGAGCTGTTTTTT. Protein: CASSLDTLGELFF.

This clone has only a few counts. This chain uses TRBV6-4 with TRBJ1-5; D not resolved. This CDR3 contains 15 residues. Trimming left V 8 bases short and J 0 bases short, with 14 bases between. Germline assignment: CDR1 MRHNA and CDR2 SNTAGT. CDR3 in DNA: TGTGCCAGCGCTGTAGAGGGTTCTAGCAATCAGCCCCAGCATTTT. Translated, it gives CASAVEGSSNQPQHF.

The rearrangement links TRBV9 to TRBJ2-1; TRBD2 matches at 7 bases. The V segment lost 1 base and the J segment 9 bases; nucleotides outside the gene matches: 4. The CDR3 spans 13 residues. In germline, CDR1 is SGDLS, CDR2 YYNGEE. The CDR3 protein is CASSVSGTGEQFF. The CDR3 nucleotides are TGTGCCAGCAGCGTAAGCGGGACGGGTGAGCAGTTCTTC. Complete variable domain (other parts from reference TRBV9 and TRBJ2-1): DSGVTQTPKHLITATGQRVTLRCSPRSGDLSVYWYQQSLDQGLQFLIQYYNGEERAKGNILERFSAQQFPDLHSELNLSSLELGDSALYFCASSVSGTGEQFFGPGTRLTVL.

The J gene is TRBJ2-7, the V gene TRBV6-5, with TRBD2 as a possible D gene (5 bases). Looked up from germline, CDR1 is MNHEY and CDR2 is SVGAGI. V lost 0 bases and J lost 5, with 11 bases in between. The CDR3 totals 14 residues. CDR3 protein: CASSYSKRTHEQYF. CDR3 DNA: TGTGCCAGCAGTTACTCGAAGCGGACCCACGAGCAGTACTTC.

The gene calls are TRBV7-9 and TRBJ1-2, with 7 bases that match TRBD1. This CDR3 is built from 15 residues. Unmatched junction bases numbered 9, after V lost 5 bases and J lost 3 bases. Germline V gene lookup returns CDR1 SEHNR and CDR2 FQNEAQ (reference sequence). In DNA, the CDR3 is TGTGCCAGCAGCCTGGGGGCAGGGGGGCACTATGGCTACACCTTC. It yields the protein CASSLGAGGHYGYTF. The variable domain in full, completed from reference TRBV7-9 and TRBJ1-2, reads DTGVSQNPRHKITKRGQNVTFRCDPISEHNRLYWYRQTLGQGPEFLTYFQNEAQLEKSRLLSDRFSAERPKGSFSTLEIQRTEQGDSAMYLCASSLGAGGHYGYTFGSGTRLTVV.

The rearrangement joins TRBV5-1 to TRBJ1-4; 8 bases align to TRBD1. Germline V gene data show CDR1 as SGHRS and CDR2 as YFSETQ. V shed 5 bases, J shed 0 bases, and the junction held 3 bases outside the gene matches. There are 15 residues in the CDR3. Here the CDR3 reads CASRQGVATNEKLFF. As DNA, the CDR3 is TGCGCCAGCAGACAGGGGGTAGCAACTAATGAAAAACTGTTTTTT.

As DNA, the CDR3 is TGCGCCAGCACCCCGGGACAGGGAAATGAGCAGTTCTTC. This sequence encodes CASTPGQGNEQFF. V gene TRBV5-1 combines with J gene TRBJ2-1; 9 positions agree with TRBD1. Germline assignment: CDR1 SGHRS and CDR2 YFSETQ. The CDR3 spans 13 residues. V lost 6 bases and J lost 7; bases outside the gene matches: 5.

This clone was recorded a few times. This rearrangement joins TRBV5-8 to TRBJ1-5; tentatively, D is TRBD1 (6 bases). Germline CDR1 and CDR2: SGHTS and YDEGEE. V lost 4 bases, J lost 2 bases, and 16 bases lay in between. The CDR3 runs 16 residues. As DNA, the CDR3 is TGTGCCAGCAGCCTTTCGTACAGGGTCGGCAATCAGCCCCAGCATTTT. As protein: CASSLSYRVGNQPQHF. Full variable domain (remainder filled in from reference TRBV5-8 and TRBJ1-5): EAGVTQSPTHLIKTRGQQATLRCSPISGHTSVYWYQQALGLGLQFLLWYDEGEERNRGNFPPRFSGRQFPNYSSELNVNALELEDSALYLCASSLSYRVGNQPQHFGDGTRLSIL.

The chain employs TRBV30 and TRBJ2-2; the match to TRBD2 covers 8 bases. The J segment lost 2 bases and the V segment lost 2 bases, leaving 7 bases of the junction unmatched. From germline, CDR1 is GTSNPN and CDR2 SVGIG (reference sequence). The CDR3 covers 16 residues. CDR3 protein: CAWSPPSGSNTGELFF. CDR3 nucleotides: TGTGCCTGGAGTCCGCCTAGCGGGTCCAACACCGGGGAGCTGTTTTTT.

V is TRBV2 and J is TRBJ2-1; 8 bases align to TRBD2. The CDR3 sequence is 15 residues long. The germline gives CDR1 SNHLY, CDR2 FYNNEI. The V gene end was trimmed by 5 bases and the J gene end by 1 base; junction bases not matched to a gene: 4. CDR3 nucleotide sequence: TGTGCCAGCAGTCTGACTAGCGAGTCCTACAATGAGCAGTTCTTC. Amino acid sequence: CASSLTSESYNEQFF.

The chain is built from TRBV28 and TRBJ2-5; 7 bases match TRBD2. This CDR3 comprises 12 residues. Trimming took 4 bases from V and 9 from J; bases not matched to a gene: 5. The germline V gene has CDR1 MDHEN and CDR2 SYDVKM. The CDR3 loop reads CASSSTAGAQYF. The CDR3 DNA is TGTGCCAGCAGTTCCACTGCGGGGGCCCAGTACTTC.

This clone came up a few times. J is TRBJ1-1 and V is TRBV5-1, with no clear D. Between the trimmed V and J ends, which lost 0 bases and 0 bases, there was a span of 9 bases. Germline V CDR1 and CDR2: SGHRS, YFSETQ. The CDR3 has 15 residues. CDR3 nucleotides: TGCGCCAGCAGCTTGGTGGGCAGCTTGAACACTGAAGCTTTCTTT. Its translation is CASSLVGSLNTEAFF.

This clone was observed a few times. The gene calls are TRBV6-1 and TRBJ1-5, with D unresolved. The germline V and J ends were trimmed by 1 base and 2 bases, with 12 bases remaining between them. The CDR3 extends over 16 amino acids. CDR1 and CDR2 (germline): MNHNS, SASEGT. CDR3 in amino acids: CASSEGAVRGNQPQHF. The DNA for the CDR3 is TGTGCCAGCAGTGAAGGGGCAGTGAGGGGCAATCAGCCCCAGCATTTT.

This clone showed up just a few times. The rearrangement links TRBV6-5 to TRBJ1-2; 8 positions agree with TRBD1. The germline CDR1 and CDR2 sequences are MNHEY and SVGAGI. The V and J ends lost 6 bases and 8 bases, in that order; junction bases with no gene match: 11. CDR3 length: 14 residues. In DNA, the CDR3 is TGTGCCAGCAGGATTCAGGGGGCGGGTTGGGGCTACACCTTC. Its translation: CASRIQGAGWGYTF.

The CDR3 nucleotides are TGTGCCAGCCAATACGGGGATGTCCATGGCTACACCTTC. The encoded protein is CASQYGDVHGYTF. The chain joins TRBV6-1 to TRBJ1-2; no reliable D call. Germline values: CDR1 MNHNS, CDR2 SASEGT. This CDR3 has 13 amino acids. Trimming removed 8 bases from V and 6 bases from J, with 16 bases in between.

In its sample, this clone was seen many times. This chain uses TRBV9 with TRBJ2-6; a possible D gene is TRBD1 (5 bases). Germline CDR1 reads SGDLS; CDR2 reads YYNGEE. The CDR3 consists of 17 residues. Trimming pared 4 bases from V and 0 bases from J, leaving 14 bases between. CDR3 bases: TGTGCCAGCAGCCTGACCTTAGACAGCTCTGGGGCCAACGTCCTGACTTTC. It codes for CASSLTLDSSGANVLTF.

V gene TRBV7-9 combines with J gene TRBJ1-5; D gene unclear. The V end lost 4 bases, the J end lost 6 bases, and 7 bases lay between the germline ends. The germline gives CDR1 SEHNR, CDR2 FQNEAQ (reference sequence). The CDR3 consists of 12 residues. Written as DNA, the CDR3 is TGTGCCAGCAGCTCCAGTGGTCAGCCCCAGCATTTT. This sequence encodes CASSSSGQPQHF. Full variable domain (rest looked up from reference TRBV7-9 and TRBJ1-5): DTGVSQNPRHKITKRGQNVTFRCDPISEHNRLYWYRQTLGQGPEFLTYFQNEAQLEKSRLLSDRFSAERPKGSFSTLEIQRTEQGDSAMYLCASSSSGQPQHFGDGTRLSIL.

This sequence joins TRBV5-4 and TRBJ1-5; D is perhaps TRBD1 (6 bases). The CDR3 is 13 amino acids. V dropped 0 bases and J dropped 5 bases, with 6 bases sitting between them. Germline-derived CDR1 and CDR2 are SGHNT and YYREEE (reference sequence). CDR3 region: CASSLDRDQPQHF. The CDR3 coding sequence is TGTGCCAGCAGCTTGGACAGGGATCAGCCCCAGCATTTT.

V usage is TRBV11-2 and J usage is TRBJ2-7; 8 positions agree with TRBD1. The germline CDR1 and CDR2 sequences are SGHAT and FQNNGV. The CDR3 sequence is 14 residues long. The junction had 3 bases not matched to a gene; V was cut back by 3 bases and J by 2 bases. CDR3: CASSFGTGAYEQYF. CDR3 nucleotide sequence: TGTGCCAGCAGCTTCGGGACAGGCGCCTACGAGCAGTACTTC.

The chain uses TRBV2 and TRBJ2-2; unclear D gene. Germline loops: CDR1 SNHLY, CDR2 FYNNEI. The CDR3 length is 12 residues. Trimming took off 8 bases at V and 8 bases at J, with 12 bases between the two ends. The CDR3 DNA follows: TGTGCCAGCCGCGACATGCTAGGGGAGCTGTTTTTT. Its translation: CASRDMLGELFF.

The chain joins TRBV6-1 to TRBJ1-3, with TRBD1 as a possible D gene (5 bases). Germline CDR1 MNHNS, CDR2 SASEGT. Trimming removed 6 bases from V and 0 bases from J, with 12 bases in between. The CDR3 consists of 15 residues. CDR3 in amino acids: CASRGIDSSGNTIYF. The CDR3 coding sequence is TGTGCCAGCAGGGGAATAGACAGCTCTGGAAACACCATATATTTT.

The chain combines TRBV7-3 with TRBJ2-1, with a weak D call TRBD2 (6 bases). This CDR3 comprises 15 residues. Between the trimmed V and J ends, which lost 0 bases and 4 bases, there was a span of 10 bases. Germline CDR1 is SGHTA and CDR2 is FQGTGA. CDR3 nucleotide sequence: TGTGCCAGCAGCTTAACGTTGGGAGGATACAATGAGCAGTTCTTC. It yields the protein CASSLTLGGYNEQFF.

This chain connects TRBV27 to TRBJ2-1; D gene uncertain. This CDR3 comprises 13 residues. Germline loops: CDR1 MNHEY, CDR2 SMNVEV (reference sequence). V dropped 0 bases and J dropped 9 bases, with 9 bases sitting between them. CDR3 nucleotide sequence: TGTGCCAGCAGTTTATCGTGGCTCGCTGAGCAGTTCTTC. It specifies CASSLSWLAEQFF.

The rearrangement joins TRBV18 to TRBJ1-2, with 8 bases identical to TRBD1. CDR1 KGHSH and CDR2 LQKENI come from the germline V gene. The CDR3 runs 13 residues. Trimming cost V 2 bases and J 5 bases; bases outside gene matches: 1. DNA for the CDR3: TGTGCCAGCTCACCAACAGGGGGGTATGGCTACACCTTC. Translating it yields CASSPTGGYGYTF.

This chain joins TRBV5-1 and TRBJ2-7; 10 bases align to TRBD2. With 2 bases clipped from V and 5 bases from J, the junction kept 4 bases outside the gene matches. Germline values: CDR1 SGHRS, CDR2 YFSETQ. This CDR3 is 14 amino acids long. Here the CDR3 reads CASSLSGRANEQYF. The CDR3 nucleotides read TGCGCCAGCAGCTTAAGCGGGAGGGCGAACGAGCAGTACTTC.

The chain links TRBV30 to TRBJ1-2; unclear D gene. Germline-derived CDR1 and CDR2 are GTSNPN and SVGIG (reference sequence). This CDR3 has 14 amino acids. The germline V and J ends were trimmed by 0 bases and 1 base, with 9 bases remaining between them. CDR3 region: CAWSVLGDNYGYTF. CDR3 sequence (DNA): TGTGCCTGGAGTGTACTCGGGGATAACTATGGCTACACCTTC.